This T cell receptor beta chain was sequenced during a study of T cells in Graves' hyperthyroidism and ophthalmopathy. TCR beta CDR3 region amplification was performed from RNA transcripts. Initially, a first-round RT-PCR of the TCR CDR3 employed the HTBI primer set. TCRdb re-analysed the multiplex PCR reads in MiXCR, keeping a single row per CDR3 protein. The repertoire consists of approximately 210,000 distinct CDR3 sequences, with approximately 17% occurring once and the leading ten covering around 52%. This TCR derives from a man in his forties or fifties with Graves' hyperthyroidism. Sample: blood.

The CDR3 nucleotides are TGCAGCGTTGAAGGACTAGCCGGGGCTAAGGGCTACACCTTC. This translates into CSVEGLAGAKGYTF. The V gene is TRBV29-1, the J gene TRBJ1-2; a possible D gene is TRBD1 (5 bases). Germline CDR1 SQVTM, CDR2 ANQGSEA. V was cut by 1 base and J by 8 bases, with 17 bases left in between. The CDR3 covers 14 residues. Variable domain in full (rest from reference TRBV29-1 and TRBJ1-2): SAVISQKPSRDICQRGTSLTIQCQVDSQVTMMFWYRQQPGQSLTLIATANQGSEATYESGFVIDKFPISRPNLTFSTLTVSNMSPEDSSIYLCSVEGLAGAKGYTFGSGTRLTVV.